This entry is about one T cell receptor beta chain. Its antigen is not known. Use of 60 Vbeta and 13 Jbeta primers characterized the PCR. Here immunoSEQ multiplex PCR was the method, and the copy in TCRdb shows in-frame clones only, minus some. The sample shows 130,000 or so clones, roughly 80% of them seen only once. The data were taken from a study of cytomegalovirus exposure and HLA in healthy donors. In the study overall: A preliminary data release comprised 91 million or so unique TCRs obtained from HLA-typed donors.

Study results and caveats: A later analysis linked about 17,000 TCR beta sequences to HLA alleles at 0.05 false discovery rate. 164 TCR beta chains were listed as cytomegalovirus-associated. There were reportedly fewer N-insertions in an Asian-associated ancestry cluster than the roughly 700-donor mean, in a later analysis.

The clonotype was recovered from a man in his forties in good health and CMV-seronegative. The sequencing sample was made of PBMCs.

The CDR3 sequence is CASSLAGQLAETQYF. Here the CDR3 DNA reads TGCGCCAGCAGCTTGGCCGGGCAGTTAGCGGAGACCCAGTACTTC. The chain employs TRBV5-1 and TRBJ2-5; a possible D gene is TRBD2 (5 bases). CDR1 SGHRS and CDR2 YFSETQ come from the germline V gene. This CDR3 contains 15 residues. V was pared by 0 bases and J by 5 bases, with 14 bases between.